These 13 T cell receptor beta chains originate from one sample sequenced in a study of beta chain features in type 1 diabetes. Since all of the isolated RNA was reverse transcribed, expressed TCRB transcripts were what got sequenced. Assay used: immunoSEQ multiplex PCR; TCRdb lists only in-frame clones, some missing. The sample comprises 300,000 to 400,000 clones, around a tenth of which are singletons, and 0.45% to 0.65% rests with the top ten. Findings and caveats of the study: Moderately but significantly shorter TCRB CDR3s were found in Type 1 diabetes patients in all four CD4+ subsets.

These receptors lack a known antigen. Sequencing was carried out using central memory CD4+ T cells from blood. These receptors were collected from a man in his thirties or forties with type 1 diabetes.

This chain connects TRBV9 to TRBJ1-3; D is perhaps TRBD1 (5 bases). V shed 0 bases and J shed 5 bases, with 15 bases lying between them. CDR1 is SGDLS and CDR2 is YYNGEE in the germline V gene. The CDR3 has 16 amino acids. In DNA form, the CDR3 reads TGTGCCAGCAGCGTAGCGGCGGAGGCAGGGAGAAACACCATATATTTT. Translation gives CASSVAAEAGRNTIYF.

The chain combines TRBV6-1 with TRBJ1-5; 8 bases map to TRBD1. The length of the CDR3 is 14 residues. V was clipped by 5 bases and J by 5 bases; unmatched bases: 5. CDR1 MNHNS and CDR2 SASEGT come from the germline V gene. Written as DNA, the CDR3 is TGTGCCAGCAGTAGACAGGGGAGTGATCAGCCCCAGCATTTT. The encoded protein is CASSRQGSDQPQHF.

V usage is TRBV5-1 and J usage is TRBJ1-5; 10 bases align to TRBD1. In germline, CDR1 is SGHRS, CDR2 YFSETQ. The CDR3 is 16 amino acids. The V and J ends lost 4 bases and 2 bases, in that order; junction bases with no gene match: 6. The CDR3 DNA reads TGCGCCAGCAGCCCATCCGGGACAGGGGGCAATCAGCCCCAGCATTTT. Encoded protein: CASSPSGTGGNQPQHF. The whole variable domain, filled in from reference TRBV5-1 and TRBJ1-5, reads KAGVTQTPRYLIKTRGQQVTLSCSPISGHRSVSWYQQTPGQGLQFLFEYFSETQRNKGNFPGRFSGRQFSNSRSEMNVSTLELGDSALYLCASSPSGTGGNQPQHFGDGTRLSIL.

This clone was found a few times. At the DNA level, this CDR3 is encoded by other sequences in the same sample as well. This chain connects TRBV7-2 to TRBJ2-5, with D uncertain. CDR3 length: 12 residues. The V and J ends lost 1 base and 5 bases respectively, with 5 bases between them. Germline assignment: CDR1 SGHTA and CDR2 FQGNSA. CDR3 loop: CASSLVIETQYF. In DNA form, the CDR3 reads TGTGCCAGCAGCTTAGTTATTGAGACCCAGTACTTC.

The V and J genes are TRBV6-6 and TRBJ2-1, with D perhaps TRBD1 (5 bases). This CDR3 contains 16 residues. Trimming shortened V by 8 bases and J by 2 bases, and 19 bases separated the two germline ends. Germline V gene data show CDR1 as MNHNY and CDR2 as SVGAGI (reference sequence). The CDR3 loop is CASAKSQGLTYNEQFF. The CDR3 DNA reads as TGTGCCAGCGCTAAATCGCAGGGCCTCACCTACAATGAGCAGTTCTTC.

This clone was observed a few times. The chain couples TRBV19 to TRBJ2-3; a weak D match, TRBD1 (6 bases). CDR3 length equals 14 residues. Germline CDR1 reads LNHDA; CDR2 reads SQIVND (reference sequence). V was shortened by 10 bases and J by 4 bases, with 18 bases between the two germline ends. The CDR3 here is CATQSRGPPDTQYF. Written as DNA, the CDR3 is TGTGCCACCCAGTCCAGGGGCCCTCCAGATACGCAGTATTTT. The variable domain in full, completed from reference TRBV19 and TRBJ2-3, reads DGGITQSPKYLFRKEGQNVTLSCEQNLNHDAMYWYRQDPGQGLRLIYYSQIVNDFQKGDIAEGYSVSREKKESFPLTVTSAQKNPTAFYLCATQSRGPPDTQYFGPGTRLTVL.

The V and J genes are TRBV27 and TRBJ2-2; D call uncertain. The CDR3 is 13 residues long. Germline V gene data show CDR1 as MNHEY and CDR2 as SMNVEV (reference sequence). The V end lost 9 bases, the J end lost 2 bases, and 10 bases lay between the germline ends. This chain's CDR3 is CASIGSNTGELFF. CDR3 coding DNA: TGTGCCAGTATCGGCAGCAACACCGGGGAGCTGTTTTTT.

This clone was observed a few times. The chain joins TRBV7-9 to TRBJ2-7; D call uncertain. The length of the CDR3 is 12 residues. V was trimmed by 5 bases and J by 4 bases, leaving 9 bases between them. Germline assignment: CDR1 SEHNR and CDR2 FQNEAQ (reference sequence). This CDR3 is CASSPPGYEQYF. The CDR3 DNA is TGTGCCAGCAGCCCCCCCGGATACGAGCAGTACTTC.

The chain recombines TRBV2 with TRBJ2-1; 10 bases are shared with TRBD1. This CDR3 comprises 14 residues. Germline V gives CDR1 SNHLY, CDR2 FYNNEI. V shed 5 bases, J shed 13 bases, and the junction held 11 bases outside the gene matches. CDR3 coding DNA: TGTGCCAGCAGTCTCCGAACGGACAGGGGGACTCAGTTCTTC. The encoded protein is CASSLRTDRGTQFF.

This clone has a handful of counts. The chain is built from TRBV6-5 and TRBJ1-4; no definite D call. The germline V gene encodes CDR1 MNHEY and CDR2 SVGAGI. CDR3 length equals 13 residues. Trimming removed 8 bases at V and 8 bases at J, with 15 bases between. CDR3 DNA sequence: TGTGCCAGCGGATCGGAGGCCCGGGAAAAACTGTTTTTT. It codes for CASGSEAREKLFF.

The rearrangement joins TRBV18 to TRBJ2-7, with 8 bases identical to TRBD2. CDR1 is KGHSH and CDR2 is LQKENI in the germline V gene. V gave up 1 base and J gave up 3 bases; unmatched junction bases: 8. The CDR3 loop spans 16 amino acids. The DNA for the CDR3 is TGTGCCAGCTCACCACTGGTCGGGAGGGAAAACTACGAGCAGTACTTC. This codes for CASSPLVGRENYEQYF.

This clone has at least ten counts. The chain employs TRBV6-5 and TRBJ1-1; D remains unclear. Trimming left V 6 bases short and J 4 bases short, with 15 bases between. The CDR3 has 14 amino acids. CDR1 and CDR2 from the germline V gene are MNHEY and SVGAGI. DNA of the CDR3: TGTGCCAGCAGCCAACGGCGGGGAAGCACTGAAGCTTTCTTT. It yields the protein CASSQRRGSTEAFF.

CDR3 in DNA: TGTGCCAGCAGCTCGACGGCAAGCAATCAGCCCCAGCATTTT. Residues: CASSSTASNQPQHF. The rearrangement uses TRBV7-2 and TRBJ1-5; D gene unclear. Germline assignment: CDR1 SGHTA and CDR2 FQGNSA. This CDR3 has 14 residues. Deletions cut 4 bases from V and 1 base from J, with 8 bases between.